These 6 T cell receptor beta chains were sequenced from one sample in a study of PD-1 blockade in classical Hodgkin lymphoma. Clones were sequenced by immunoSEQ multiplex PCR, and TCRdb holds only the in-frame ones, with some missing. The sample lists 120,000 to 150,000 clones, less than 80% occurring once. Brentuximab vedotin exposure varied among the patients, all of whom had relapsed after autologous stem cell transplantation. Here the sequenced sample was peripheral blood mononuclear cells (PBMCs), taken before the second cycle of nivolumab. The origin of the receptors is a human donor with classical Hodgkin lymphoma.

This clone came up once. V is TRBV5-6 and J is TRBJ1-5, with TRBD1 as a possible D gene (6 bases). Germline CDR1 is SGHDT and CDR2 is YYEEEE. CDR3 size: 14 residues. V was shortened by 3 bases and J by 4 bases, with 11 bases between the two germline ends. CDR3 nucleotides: TGTGCCAGCAGCTACCGGGACACTAATCAGCCCCAGCATTTT. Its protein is CASSYRDTNQPQHF.

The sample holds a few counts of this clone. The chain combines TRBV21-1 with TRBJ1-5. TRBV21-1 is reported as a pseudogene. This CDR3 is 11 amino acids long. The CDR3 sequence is CASSRGSPQHF. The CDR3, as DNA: TGTGCCAGCAGCAGAGGTTCGCCCCAGCATTTT.

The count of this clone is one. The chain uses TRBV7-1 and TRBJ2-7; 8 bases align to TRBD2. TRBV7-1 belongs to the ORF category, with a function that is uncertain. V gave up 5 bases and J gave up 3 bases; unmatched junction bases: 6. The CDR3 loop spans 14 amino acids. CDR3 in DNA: TGTGCCAGCAGCGTGGGACTAGGGGTCTACGAGCAGTACTTC. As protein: CASSVGLGVYEQYF.

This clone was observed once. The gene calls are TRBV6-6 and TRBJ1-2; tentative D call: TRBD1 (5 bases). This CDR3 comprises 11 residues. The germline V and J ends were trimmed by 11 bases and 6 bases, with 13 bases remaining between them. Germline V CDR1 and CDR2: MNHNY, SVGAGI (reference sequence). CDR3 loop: CACRGDDGYTF. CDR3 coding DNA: TGTGCCTGCCGAGGGGATGATGGCTACACCTTC.

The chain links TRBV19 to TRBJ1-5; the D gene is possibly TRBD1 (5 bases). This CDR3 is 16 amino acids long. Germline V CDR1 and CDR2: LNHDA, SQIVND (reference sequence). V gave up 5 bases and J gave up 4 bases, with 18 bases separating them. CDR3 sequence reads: CASSPLGAVGNQPQHF. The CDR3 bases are TGTGCCAGTAGTCCGCTAGGGGCTGTAGGTAATCAGCCCCAGCATTTT.

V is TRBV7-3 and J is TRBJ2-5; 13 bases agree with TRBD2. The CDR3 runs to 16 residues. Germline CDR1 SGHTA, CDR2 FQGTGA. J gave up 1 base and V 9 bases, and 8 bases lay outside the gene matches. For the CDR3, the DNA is TGTGCCAGTGCGACTAGCGGGGGGTACTCCCAAGAGACCCAGTACTTC. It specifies CASATSGGYSQETQYF. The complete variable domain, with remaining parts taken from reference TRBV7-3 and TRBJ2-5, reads GAGVSQTPSNKVTEKGKYVELRCDPISGHTALYWYRQSLGQGPEFLIYFQGTGAADDSGLPNDRFFAVRPEGSVSTLKIQRTERGDSAVYLCASATSGGYSQETQYFGPGTRLLVL.